The rows below give T cell receptor beta chains drawn from one sample of a study of blood T cell repertoires in COVID-19. Profiled with immunoSEQ multiplex PCR; TCRdb holds only in-frame clones, not every one. Found here are tens of thousands of clones, under 85% of them singletons; the top ten hold 12%. Sequencing used peripheral blood. The receptors stem from a human donor in a cohort sampled during active COVID-19. The CDR3 runs from the conserved cysteine through the conserved F or W. D genes are given only for firm matches. A clone size is listed for some rows: how often the clone was seen (once, few, many), or a class if it is expanded.

v_call	cdr3_length	clone_size	d_call	j_call	cdr3_nt	cdr3_aa
TRBV28	15	NA	NA	TRBJ1-5	TGTGCCAGCAGCATACTGACAGGTAGCAATCAGCCCCAGCATTTT	CASSILTGSNQPQHF
TRBV18	15	NA	TRBD2	TRBJ2-3	TGTGCCAGCTCTCTCGGACTAGCGGGGTTAGATACGCAGTATTTT	CASSLGLAGLDTQYF
TRBV6-5	15	NA	TRBD2	TRBJ2-7	TGTGCCAGCAGTACTGCTAGCGGGGGGGGCTACGAGCAGTACTTC	CASSTASGGGYEQYF
TRBV18	13	NA	NA	TRBJ1-5	TGTGCCAGCTCACCATCTAATTCGGACTCCCAGCATTTT	CASSPSNSDSQHF
TRBV28	14	once	TRBD1	TRBJ2-7	TGTGCCAGCAGTTTTTTGGGACAGGACTACGAGCAGTACTTC	CASSFLGQDYEQYF
TRBV9	16	NA	TRBD1	TRBJ1-2	TGTGCCAGCAGCTCAACTACAGGGGGCCCCAACTATGGCTACACCTTC	CASSSTTGGPNYGYTF
TRBV27	15	NA	TRBD1	TRBJ2-4	TGTGCCAGCAGCCTCGGTGGGACAGGTTTTCTCATTCAGTACTTC	CASSLGGTGFLIQYF
TRBV12-3/TRBV12-4	13	NA	NA	TRBJ1-2	TGTGCCAGCAGGTACAGGGCGTTGGATGGCTACACCTTC	CASRYRALDGYTF
TRBV18	16	NA	TRBD1	TRBJ2-2	TGTGCCAGCTCACCCTCGAGGACAGGGTTGACCGGGGAGCTGTTTTTT	CASSPSRTGLTGELFF
TRBV4-1	15	NA	TRBD1	TRBJ1-1	TGCGCCAGCAGCCAAGCCGGGACAGGGGGTACTGAAGCTTTCTTT	CASSQAGTGGTEAFF
TRBV6-5	14	NA	NA	TRBJ1-2	TGTGCCAGCAGGCCCTATCAGGGACAAGGAGGCTACACCTTC	CASRPYQGQGGYTF
TRBV5-1	14	NA	TRBD1	TRBJ2-3	TGCGCCAGCAGCTCGGGGACAGGGCGAGATACGCAGTATTTT	CASSSGTGRDTQYF
TRBV10-3	12	NA	NA	TRBJ1-2	TGTGCCATCAGTGGTCCTGACATCCTCTACACCTTC	CAISGPDILYTF
TRBV28	13	NA	NA	TRBJ2-7	TGTGCCAGCAGTTCTCTCCGGGGACTCCCATCGAACTTC	CASSSLRGLPSNF
TRBV6-5	15	NA	NA	TRBJ1-1	TGTGCCAGCAGTTACTCTCAGGCCCAGAACACTGAAGCTTTCTTT	CASSYSQAQNTEAFF
TRBV7-2	15	NA	NA	TRBJ1-5	TGTGCCAGCAGCGAAAGGGCCTCAGGGAATCAGCCCCAGCATTTT	CASSERASGNQPQHF
TRBV3-1/TRBV3-2	15	once	TRBD2	TRBJ2-7	TGTGCCAGCAGCCTCGGGACTAGCCCCTCGAGGGAGCAGTACTTC	CASSLGTSPSREQYF
TRBV18	14	NA	NA	TRBJ1-2	TGTGCCAGCTCACCGAGGGACACGAACTATGGCTACACCTTC	CASSPRDTNYGYTF
TRBV5-1	14	many	NA	TRBJ2-5	TGCGCCAGCAGCTTGGAAAATCCTCAAGAGACCCAGTACTTC	CASSLENPQETQYF
TRBV2	11	NA	NA	TRBJ2-7	TGTGCCAGCAGTGACCGTTACGAGCAGTACTTC	CASSDRYEQYF
TRBV2	13	NA	NA	TRBJ2-7	TGTGCCAGCAGTGACTGGCAGGGTATCGAGCAGTACTTC	CASSDWQGIEQYF
TRBV6-6	14	NA	NA	TRBJ2-3	TGTGCCAGCAGTTGGGGGACTGGCACAGATACGCAGTATTTT	CASSWGTGTDTQYF
TRBV14	13	NA	TRBD2	TRBJ2-5	TGTGCCAGCACCCGGGGGGGCGAAGAGACCCAGTACTTC	CASTRGGEETQYF
TRBV15	16	NA	TRBD2	TRBJ2-2	TGTGCCACCAGCAGACCCCTAGCGGGGGACACCGAGGAGCTGTTTTTT	CATSRPLAGDTEELFF
TRBV5-4	16	NA	TRBD2	TRBJ2-5	TGTGCCAGCAGCACTGGGACTAGCGGGGGGCAAGAGACCCAGTACTTC	CASSTGTSGGQETQYF
TRBV5-6	14	NA	NA	TRBJ1-2	TGTGCCAGCAGCACCTACTCGCAAGAGGGTGGCTACACCTTC	CASSTYSQEGGYTF
TRBV5-1	15	NA	NA	TRBJ2-7	TGCGCCAGCAGCTTGGGACAACCTCCAATCTACGAGCAGTACTTC	CASSLGQPPIYEQYF
TRBV27	16	once	NA	TRBJ2-3	TGTGCCAGCAGTTTAAAAGCGTCGGGGGTGGCAGATACGCAGTATTTT	CASSLKASGVADTQYF
TRBV30	15	NA	NA	TRBJ2-2	TGTGCCTGGAGTAATGGGGGGTCGAACACCGGGGAGCTGTTTTTT	CAWSNGGSNTGELFF
TRBV19	14	NA	NA	TRBJ1-5	TGTGCCAGTAGTATCGAGGGATCGGGACAGCCCCAGCATTTT	CASSIEGSGQPQHF